The 21 T cell receptor beta chains below all came from one sample that was sequenced in a study of cytomegalovirus exposure and HLA in healthy donors. Only in-frame clones appear in the TCRdb table, and some are missing; sequencing was by immunoSEQ multiplex PCR. Seen here are some 180,000 clones, around nine tenths observed once, and the top ten hold roughly 7%. Sequencing was done on a sample of PBMCs. The receptors derive from a man aged 30-40 years in good health and CMV-seropositive.

V usage is TRBV6-1 and J usage is TRBJ2-1; TRBD1 matches at 8 bases. J was trimmed by 3 bases and V by 4 bases; bases with no gene match: 5. Germline CDR1 is MNHNS and CDR2 is SASEGT. The CDR3 contains 15 residues. CDR3 nucleotides: TGTGCCAGCAGTGGGGGACAGGCGCTCTACAATGAGCAGTTCTTC. This sequence encodes CASSGGQALYNEQFF.

This clone has a count of ten or more. This sequence joins TRBV29-1 and TRBJ1-2; no firm D call. From germline, CDR1 is SQVTM and CDR2 ANQGSEA. Trimming cost V 8 bases and J 6 bases, with 16 bases left between them. The CDR3 has 12 residues. This CDR3 reads CSIDGWENGYTF. For the CDR3, the DNA is TGCAGCATCGACGGCTGGGAAAATGGCTACACCTTC.

This chain joins TRBV6-1 and TRBJ1-5; TRBD1 matches at 7 bases. V dropped 2 bases and J dropped 3; count of bases not matched to a gene: 13. The CDR3 totals 18 residues. Germline loops: CDR1 MNHNS, CDR2 SASEGT. The CDR3 protein is CASSEWGPGTGDNQPQHF. The CDR3 region has the DNA TGTGCCAGCAGTGAATGGGGCCCCGGTACAGGGGACAATCAGCCCCAGCATTTT.

V and J are TRBV2 and TRBJ1-2, with 7 bases that match TRBD1. The germline gives CDR1 SNHLY, CDR2 FYNNEI. The V and J ends lost 6 bases and 8 bases, in that order; junction bases with no gene match: 12. The CDR3 sequence is 14 residues long. The CDR3 loop reads CASRKGLGQPGYTF. The CDR3 bases are TGTGCCAGCAGGAAGGGGTTGGGACAGCCGGGCTACACCTTC.

This clone was observed a handful of times. CDR3 coding DNA: TGCGCCAGCAGCCAAGAAAAGGTGGGCACTGAAGCTTTCTTT. Protein sequence: CASSQEKVGTEAFF. The genes are TRBV4-1 and TRBJ1-1, with no clear D. Germline V gives CDR1 MGHRA, CDR2 YSYEKL. Trimming removed 0 bases at V and 4 bases at J, with 9 bases between. There are 14 residues in the CDR3.

This clone has ten or more counts. This sequence joins TRBV10-1 and TRBJ2-6, with D possibly TRBD1 on 5 matching bases. V lost 2 bases, J lost 0 bases, and 5 bases lay in between. The CDR3 is made up of 15 amino acids. Germline V gives CDR1 WNHNN, CDR2 SYGVQD (reference sequence). The CDR3 protein is CASSEDSSGANVLTF. For the CDR3, the DNA is TGCGCCAGCAGTGAGGACAGCTCTGGGGCCAACGTCCTGACTTTC.

The rearrangement joins TRBV5-1 to TRBJ2-1, with D possibly being TRBD1 (6 bases). Trimming took 3 bases from V and 0 from J, leaving 13 bases between them. Germline assignment: CDR1 SGHRS and CDR2 YFSETQ. The CDR3 length is 16 residues. The CDR3 sequence is CASSWRTASSYNEQFF. In nucleotides, the CDR3 is TGCGCCAGCAGCTGGAGGACAGCATCCTCCTACAATGAGCAGTTCTTC.

The chain is built from TRBV7-9 and TRBJ1-1; the D is unclear. CDR1 SEHNR and CDR2 FQNEAQ come from the germline V gene (reference sequence). V was cut by 1 base and J by 3 bases, with 3 bases left in between. CDR3 length: 12 residues. The CDR3: CASSLEYTEAFF. As DNA, the CDR3 is TGTGCCAGCAGCTTAGAGTACACTGAAGCTTTCTTT.

This chain uses TRBV7-2 with TRBJ2-7; D is possibly TRBD1 (6 bases). Trimming took off 4 bases at V and 3 bases at J, with 25 bases between the two ends. Germline CDR1 is SGHTA and CDR2 is FQGNSA. This CDR3 is built from 18 residues. This chain's CDR3 is CASSYNTPGVSSHYEQYF. The DNA for the CDR3 is TGTGCCAGCAGCTACAACACCCCAGGGGTAAGCTCACACTACGAGCAGTACTTC.

V gene TRBV6-6 combines with J gene TRBJ2-7; no reliable D call. Trimming removed 5 bases from V and 3 bases from J, with 11 bases in between. The CDR3 has 13 amino acids. Germline CDR1 MNHNY, CDR2 SVGAGI (reference sequence). The CDR3 is CASSTSEIYEQYF. DNA of the CDR3: TGTGCCAGCAGTACCTCAGAGATCTACGAGCAGTACTTC.

The CDR3 bases are TGTGCCAGTAGCCTCCGGGACAGGGGCCACAATGAGCAGTTCTTC. Its translation: CASSLRDRGHNEQFF. The rearrangement joins TRBV19 to TRBJ2-1; 10 nucleotides align to TRBD1. J was trimmed by 5 bases and V by 6 bases; bases with no gene match: 7. The CDR3 spans 15 residues. From germline, CDR1 is LNHDA and CDR2 SQIVND (reference sequence).

CDR3 bases: TGCGCCAGCAGAACCGGGACTAGCGGGAGTGGAGATACGCAGTATTTT. Translation: CASRTGTSGSGDTQYF. The V gene is TRBV5-1, the J gene TRBJ2-3, with TRBD2 identical over 14 bases. The germline CDR1 and CDR2 sequences are SGHRS and YFSETQ. V was clipped by 5 bases and J by 5 bases; unmatched bases: 7. The CDR3 is made up of 16 amino acids.

The chain employs TRBV7-9 and TRBJ1-4; D may be TRBD1 (5 bases). Germline CDR1 and CDR2: SEHNR and FQNEAQ (reference sequence). CDR3 length: 12 residues. CDR3 region: CALDSDNEKLFF. The DNA of the CDR3 is TGTGCGCTCGACAGCGATAATGAAAAACTGTTTTTT.

The chain recombines TRBV27 with TRBJ1-1; D not resolved. This CDR3 has 14 amino acids. Germline CDR1 MNHEY, CDR2 SMNVEV (reference sequence). V was clipped by 5 bases and J by 2 bases, with 12 bases between them. The CDR3 DNA reads TGTGCCAGCAGTGCTCAGGTGAGAAACACTGAAGCTTTCTTT. Translating it yields CASSAQVRNTEAFF.

The chain carries TRBV13 and TRBJ1-2; 7 nucleotides match TRBD1. This CDR3 has 13 amino acids. V gave up 5 bases and J gave up 2 bases; unmatched junction bases: 2. CDR1 and CDR2 (germline): PRHDT, FYEKMQ (reference sequence). This chain's CDR3 is CASSRGQNYGYTF. The DNA of the CDR3 is TGTGCCAGCAGCCGGGGACAGAACTATGGCTACACCTTC.

This clone was recorded only once. The chain joins TRBV7-9 to TRBJ2-7; D is ambiguous. CDR3 length: 13 residues. The ends were cut back, 1 base at V and 5 bases at J, with 9 bases in the middle. CDR1 is SEHNR and CDR2 is FQNEAQ in the germline V gene (reference sequence). CDR3: CASSLEGQDEQYF. CDR3 DNA: TGTGCCAGCAGCTTAGAAGGTCAGGACGAGCAGTACTTC.

The genes are TRBV19 and TRBJ1-5; TRBD1 might be the D (5 bases). This CDR3 spans 14 amino acids. The ends were cut back, 5 bases at V and 3 bases at J, with 11 bases in the middle. CDR1 and CDR2 from the germline V gene are LNHDA and SQIVND (reference sequence). CDR3 bases: TGTGCCAGTAGTTCGGGGGTCCTCAATCAGCCCCAGCATTTT. This gives the protein CASSSGVLNQPQHF.

V and J are TRBV14 and TRBJ2-2; D remains unclear. The CDR3 is 16 residues long. Trimming left V 0 bases short and J 0 bases short, with 8 bases between. CDR1 is SGHDN, CDR2 FVKESK, per germline. The CDR3 sequence is CASSQDVSANTGELFF. CDR3 bases: TGTGCCAGCAGCCAAGACGTATCGGCGAACACCGGGGAGCTGTTTTTT.

The CDR3, as DNA: TGCGCCAGCAGCCAACGTACAGATACTGAAGCTTTCTTT. Amino acid sequence: CASSQRTDTEAFF. The chain carries TRBV4-3 and TRBJ1-1; D is ambiguous. Germline lookup yields CDR1 LGHNA and CDR2 YSLEER. V lost 2 bases and J lost 5, with 9 bases in between. The CDR3 extends over 13 amino acids.

This chain connects TRBV11-2 to TRBJ2-7; D is perhaps TRBD1 or TRBD2 (5 bases each). This CDR3 has 15 amino acids. Germline V lookup: CDR1 SGHAT, CDR2 FQNNGV. Trimming cost V 5 bases and J 3 bases, with 17 bases left between them. CDR3 sequence (DNA): TGTGCCAGCAGCCAAGGGACGGTGGAGTACTACGAGCAGTACTTC. It specifies CASSQGTVEYYEQYF.

The chain is built from TRBV6-5 and TRBJ1-6, with D maybe TRBD1 (5 bases). Germline values: CDR1 MNHEY, CDR2 SVGAGI. Trimming removed 4 bases from V and 6 bases from J, with 13 bases in between. This CDR3 is built from 15 residues. The CDR3 is CASSSPGVGNSPLHF. CDR3 coding DNA: TGTGCCAGCAGTTCTCCGGGGGTAGGTAATTCACCCCTCCACTTT.